This T cell receptor (beta chain) was sequenced for a study of PD-L1 blockade in urothelial cancer. The time point denotes: pretreatment peripheral blood. The protocol was immunoSEQ multiplex PCR, while the TCRdb copy is restricted to in-frame clones and leaves out a portion. This table has 130,000 or so clones, approximately 88% appearing once. The clonotype originates from a man between 45 and 60 years old with urothelial cancer. The input for sequencing was PBMCs, taken around atezolizumab (anti-PD-L1) treatment.

The CDR3 protein is CASSPRGERSPLHF. DNA of the CDR3: TGTGCCAGCAGCCCCCGGGGGGAAAGATCACCCCTCCACTTT. The rearrangement uses TRBV5-6 and TRBJ1-6; weak D call: TRBD1 (5 bases). Trimming took 4 bases from V and 10 from J, leaving 15 bases between them. The germline CDR1 and CDR2 sequences are SGHDT and YYEEEE. The CDR3 is 14 residues long.